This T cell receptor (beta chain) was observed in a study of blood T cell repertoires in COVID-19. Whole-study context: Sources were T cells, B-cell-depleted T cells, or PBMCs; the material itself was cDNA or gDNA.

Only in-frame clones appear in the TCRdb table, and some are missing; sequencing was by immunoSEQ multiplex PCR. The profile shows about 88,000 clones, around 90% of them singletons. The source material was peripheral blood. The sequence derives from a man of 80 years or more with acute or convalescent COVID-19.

The CDR3 loop is CASSPGIGGYNEQFF. The CDR3 nucleotides are TGTGCCAGCTCACCTGGAATCGGGGGCTACAATGAGCAGTTCTTC. The V call is TRBV18, the J call TRBJ2-1; perhaps TRBD2 as D (6 bases). The CDR3 is 15 residues long. Germline V gives CDR1 KGHSH, CDR2 LQKENI. V lost 3 bases and J 3 bases, leaving 12 bases between the germline ends.